Listed here are 15 T cell receptor beta chains from one sample, sequenced in a study of blood T cells in healthy people across ages. The authors ran a second PCR of about 6 to 11 cycles using a sample-barcoded 5' primer and a J-beta primer mix. TCRdb redid the calling of the 5' RACE reads with MiXCR, one entry per CDR3 protein. Among roughly 1.7 million distinct CDR3 sequences listed, roughly 30% were seen once. The sequenced sample consisted of blood. These receptors originate from a woman in her thirties in good health.

The chain combines TRBV4-1 with TRBJ2-1; 8 nucleotides line up with TRBD1. J gave up 6 bases and V 3 bases, and 7 bases lay outside the gene matches. The V gene's germline CDR1 is MGHRA and CDR2 YSYEKL. The CDR3 is made up of 15 amino acids. The CDR3 nucleotides are TGCGCCAGCAGCCACGGACAGGGTAGCGTCAATGAGCAGTTCTTC. Translated: CASSHGQGSVNEQFF.

CDR3 amino acids: CASTKTGSGESYEQYF. The CDR3 DNA is TGCGCCAGCACCAAGACAGGGTCAGGGGAATCCTACGAGCAGTACTTC. The chain has TRBV5-1 and TRBJ2-7, with 7 bases that match TRBD1. The germline gives CDR1 SGHRS, CDR2 YFSETQ. The CDR3 loop spans 16 amino acids. J was trimmed by 1 base and V by 6 bases; bases with no gene match: 13.

The chain combines TRBV20-1 with TRBJ2-1; TRBD2 agrees at 9 bases. CDR1 is DFQATT, CDR2 SNEGSKA, per germline (reference sequence). CDR3 length equals 16 residues. Trimming cost V 2 bases and J 8 bases; bases outside gene matches: 13. The chain's CDR3 is CSARPAVSGSWDEQFF. The CDR3 DNA reads TGCAGTGCTAGACCTGCGGTTAGCGGGAGCTGGGATGAGCAGTTCTTC.

This clonotype was seen a handful of times. The chain uses TRBV6-1 and TRBJ1-1; the D gene is possibly TRBD1 (6 bases). Germline V CDR1 and CDR2: MNHNS, SASEGT. V lost 5 bases to trimming and J lost 0 bases, with 13 bases between them. This CDR3 has 15 residues. CDR3 bases: TGTGCCAGCAGTCCAATCAGGGGTTTGAACACTGAAGCTTTCTTT. It specifies CASSPIRGLNTEAFF.

With regard to this clonotype: At one end, the junction sequence differs from germline, possibly due to a read error. The rearrangement links TRBV27 to TRBJ2-3; D is unclear. This CDR3 is built from 15 residues. Per the germline V gene, CDR1 is MNHEY and CDR2 is SMNVEV (reference sequence). As DNA, the CDR3 is TGTGCCCGCAGTTTATCAGTCCTACGTACAGATACGCAGTATTTT. This encodes CARSLSVLRTDTQYF.

The sample holds many counts of this clonotype. J is TRBJ2-1 and V is TRBV7-9; TRBD1 aligns across 11 bases. The CDR3 extends over 14 amino acids. CDR1 is SEHNR and CDR2 is FQNEAQ in the germline V gene (reference sequence). V was pared by 2 bases and J by 7 bases, with 1 base of the junction left unmatched. Here the CDR3 DNA reads TGTGCCAGCAGCTTAAGGGACAGGGGGAATGAGCAGTTCTTC. Amino acid sequence: CASSLRDRGNEQFF.

This clonotype was observed many times. The CDR3 region is CSVESGAETQYF. In nucleotides, the CDR3 is TGCAGCGTTGAATCAGGGGCAGAGACCCAGTACTTC. This chain links TRBV29-1 with TRBJ2-5, with D perhaps matching TRBD1 (6 bases). The CDR3 sequence is 12 residues long. V was shortened by 2 bases and J by 4 bases, with 8 bases between the two germline ends. Germline lookup yields CDR1 SQVTM and CDR2 ANQGSEA. The variable domain in full, with the rest retrieved from reference TRBV29-1 and TRBJ2-5, is SAVISQKPSRDICQRGTSLTIQCQVDSQVTMMFWYRQQPGQSLTLIATANQGSEATYESGFVIDKFPISRPNLTFSTLTVSNMSPEDSSIYLCSVESGAETQYFGPGTRLLVL.

Here the CDR3 DNA reads TGCGCCAGCAGCGGGGGACAGCTAGCCAAAAACATTCAGTACTTC. Amino acid sequence: CASSGGQLAKNIQYF. V gene TRBV5-1 combines with J gene TRBJ2-5; 7 bases align to TRBD1. The closer fit of TRBJ2-4 to the DNA end suggests the J call may be wrong. Germline-derived CDR1 and CDR2 are SGHRS and YFSETQ. The CDR3 has 15 amino acids.

This clonotype was counted ten times or more. The V call is TRBV6-6, the J call TRBJ2-5, with 9 bases that match TRBD1. V lost 7 bases and J lost 5; bases outside the gene matches: 8. The CDR3 runs 14 residues. Germline V lookup: CDR1 MNHNY, CDR2 SVGAGI (reference sequence). CDR3 amino acids: CASTSGTGRETQYF. CDR3 coding DNA: TGTGCCAGCACTTCGGGGACAGGGAGGGAGACCCAGTACTTC.

The rearrangement links TRBV6-2 or TRBV6-3 to TRBJ1-4; TRBD1 matches 8 bases. The CDR3 has 16 amino acids. The germline CDR1 and CDR2 sequences are MNHEY and SVGEGT. After removal of 4 bases from V and 1 base from J, the junction contained 5 bases not matched to a gene. CDR3 sequence reads: CASSLGRGRTNEKLFF. The CDR3 DNA reads TGTGCCAGCAGTTTGGGCAGGGGGCGAACTAATGAAAAACTGTTTTTT.

The chain joins TRBV7-2 to TRBJ2-1; TRBD2 aligns across 12 bases. CDR1 and CDR2 from the germline V gene are SGHTA and FQGNSA. V was pared by 5 bases and J by 8 bases, with 13 bases of the junction left unmatched. CDR3 length equals 17 residues. CDR3 coding DNA: TGTGCCAGCAGCATCGACGGTCCTAGCGGGAGGGGTTATGAGCAGTTCTTC. This translates into CASSIDGPSGRGYEQFF.

This clonotype showed up just once. The J gene is TRBJ1-5, the V gene TRBV10-3, with D possibly matching TRBD1 (5 bases). Deletions cut 5 bases from V and 9 bases from J, with 14 bases between. The CDR3 consists of 13 residues. Per the germline V gene, CDR1 is ENHRY and CDR2 is SYGVKD. The CDR3 DNA follows: TGTGCCATCAGTCGGGACTTGGGGTCGCCCCAGCATTTT. Its translation: CAISRDLGSPQHF.

This chain connects TRBV7-3 to TRBJ2-7; no clear D. There are 13 residues in the CDR3. The V and J ends lost 1 base and 7 bases respectively, with 11 bases between them. The germline V gene has CDR1 SGHTA and CDR2 FQGTGA. CDR3 DNA sequence: TGTGCCAGCAGCTTAATGGGCTCGGGTGAGCAGTACTTC. It yields the protein CASSLMGSGEQYF.

The chain has TRBV28 and TRBJ2-1; 12 bases match TRBD2. The trim removed 4 bases at V and 4 bases at J, leaving 8 bases unmatched. Germline-derived CDR1 and CDR2 are MDHEN and SYDVKM. This CDR3 spans 17 amino acids. The CDR3 DNA sequence: TGTGCCAGCAGTTCCCGGACTAGCGGGACGGGGTACAATGAGCAGTTCTTC. The encoded protein is CASSSRTSGTGYNEQFF.

This clonotype has a handful of counts. This chain links TRBV28 with TRBJ2-7, with TRBD1 matching 7 bases. This CDR3 is built from 12 residues. The trim removed 11 bases at V and 2 bases at J, leaving 6 bases unmatched. CDR1 and CDR2 (germline): MDHEN, SYDVKM. CDR3 sequence (DNA): TGTGCCTGCTGGGGACAGACCTACGAGCAGTACTTC. Its translation: CACWGQTYEQYF.